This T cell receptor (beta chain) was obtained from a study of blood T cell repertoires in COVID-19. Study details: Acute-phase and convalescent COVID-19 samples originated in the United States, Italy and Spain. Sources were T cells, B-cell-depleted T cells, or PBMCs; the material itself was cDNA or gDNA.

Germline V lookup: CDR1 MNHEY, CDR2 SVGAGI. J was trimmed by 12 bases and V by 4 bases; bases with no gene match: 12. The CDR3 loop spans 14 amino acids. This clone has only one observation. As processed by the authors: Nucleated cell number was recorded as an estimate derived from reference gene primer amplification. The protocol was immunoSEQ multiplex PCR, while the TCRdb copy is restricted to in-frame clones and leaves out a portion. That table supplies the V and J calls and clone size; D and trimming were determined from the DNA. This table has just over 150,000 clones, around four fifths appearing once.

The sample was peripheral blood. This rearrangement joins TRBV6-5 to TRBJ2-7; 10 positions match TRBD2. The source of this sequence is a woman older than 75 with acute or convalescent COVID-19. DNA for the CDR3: TGTGCCAGCAGTTTTGCACTAGCGGGACTTCCTCCGTACTTC. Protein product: CASSFALAGLPPYF.